Included here is one T cell receptor beta chain sequence, with context. This sample was included in a study of blood T cell repertoires in COVID-19. Study-level information: Sources were T cells, B-cell-depleted T cells, or PBMCs; the material itself was cDNA or gDNA.

Clones were sequenced by immunoSEQ multiplex PCR, and TCRdb holds only the in-frame ones, with some missing. The table has under 300,000 clones, roughly nine tenths seen once; the top ten hold 1% to 1.5%. Between the trimmed V and J ends, which lost 3 bases and 3 bases, there was a span of 18 bases. This CDR3 is built from 17 residues. Looked up from germline, CDR1 is SGDLS and CDR2 is YYNGEE. V usage is TRBV9 and J usage is TRBJ2-2, with D tentatively TRBD1 (7 bases). Sequencing was performed on PBMCs or T cells enriched from blood (not recorded which). The TCR originated in a human donor in a cohort exposed to, infected with or recovered from COVID-19 (not recorded which). The donor label of this sample is uncertain. The chain's CDR3 is CASSAPWGDRDTGELFF. In DNA form, the CDR3 reads TGTGCCAGCAGCGCGCCCTGGGGGGACAGAGACACCGGGGAGCTGTTTTTT.